The rows below give T cell receptor beta chains drawn from one sample of a study of cytomegalovirus exposure and HLA in healthy donors. Here immunoSEQ multiplex PCR was the method, and the copy in TCRdb shows in-frame clones only, minus some. This table has tens of thousands of clones, around 78% appearing once. Sequenced sample: PBMCs. All receptors derive from a man aged 40-49 years in good health and CMV-seronegative. Each CDR3 is given with its conserved first and last residue.

CDR3aa: CASSDSGTRRNEQFF
len: 15
v_gene: TRBV2
j_gene: TRBJ2-1

CDR3aa: CSASYTEAFF
len: 10
v_gene: TRBV20-1
j_gene: TRBJ1-1

CDR3aa: CASNKTTGTGRLQETQYF
len: 18
v_gene: TRBV5-8
j_gene: TRBJ2-5

CDR3aa: CASSSDREAEAFF
len: 13
v_gene: TRBV10-1
j_gene: TRBJ1-1

CDR3aa: CASSPQGSGSVHEQYF
len: 16
v_gene: TRBV27
j_gene: TRBJ2-7

CDR3aa: CASSRPAGTNTGELFF
len: 16
v_gene: TRBV19
j_gene: TRBJ2-2

CDR3aa: CASSPLTGTSGTSEVTGELFF
len: 21
v_gene: TRBV7-3
j_gene: TRBJ2-2

CDR3aa: CASSLGSGENTEAFF
len: 15
v_gene: TRBV28
j_gene: TRBJ1-1

CDR3aa: CAISGRQTNTGELFF
len: 15
v_gene: TRBV10-3
j_gene: TRBJ2-2

CDR3aa: CASSILGQGNGSPLHF
len: 16
v_gene: TRBV7-2
j_gene: TRBJ1-6

CDR3aa: CASSLARQGGTEAFF
len: 15
v_gene: TRBV7-2
j_gene: TRBJ1-1

CDR3aa: CASTRITGGYGYTF
len: 14
v_gene: TRBV28
j_gene: TRBJ1-2

CDR3aa: CASSQLRTGINYGYTF
len: 16
v_gene: TRBV4-3
j_gene: TRBJ1-2

CDR3aa: CASSIPHGQVSNQPQHF
len: 17
v_gene: TRBV19
j_gene: TRBJ1-5

CDR3aa: CASSLAQGYEQYF
len: 13
v_gene: TRBV7-6
j_gene: TRBJ2-7

CDR3aa: CASSYVSGSGNTIYF
len: 15
v_gene: TRBV6-6
j_gene: TRBJ1-3

CDR3aa: CACHPGERTDTQYF
len: 14
v_gene: TRBV30
j_gene: TRBJ2-3

CDR3aa: CASSVGWARNTEAFF
len: 15
v_gene: TRBV9
j_gene: TRBJ1-1

CDR3aa: CASSEQGTGTGNTIYF
len: 16
v_gene: TRBV2
j_gene: TRBJ1-3

CDR3aa: CASSSTGTSVYNEQFF
len: 16
v_gene: TRBV27
j_gene: TRBJ2-1

CDR3aa: CASNHGQPSSNEQFF
len: 15
v_gene: TRBV27
j_gene: TRBJ2-1

CDR3aa: CASGFGGGGYTF
len: 12
v_gene: TRBV7-3
j_gene: TRBJ1-2

CDR3aa: CASSLGLGAYEQYF
len: 14
v_gene: TRBV28
j_gene: TRBJ2-7

CDR3aa: CAWGGASGRYNEQFF
len: 15
v_gene: TRBV30
j_gene: TRBJ2-1

CDR3aa: CASSERDDNEQFF
len: 13
v_gene: TRBV9
j_gene: TRBJ2-1

CDR3aa: CASSQETATGGYTF
len: 14
v_gene: TRBV7-9
j_gene: TRBJ1-2

CDR3aa: CAWSRTGASNQPQHF
len: 15
v_gene: TRBV30
j_gene: TRBJ1-5

CDR3aa: CASSSLDLETQYF
len: 13
v_gene: TRBV11-2
j_gene: TRBJ2-5

CDR3aa: CSVDRTGRGYTF
len: 12
v_gene: TRBV29-1
j_gene: TRBJ1-2

CDR3aa: CASSQTGEDYEQYF
len: 14
v_gene: TRBV4-1
j_gene: TRBJ2-7

CDR3aa: CASSLLGAGGRETQYF
len: 16
v_gene: TRBV7-2
j_gene: TRBJ2-5

CDR3aa: CASSFLGASNEQFF
len: 14
v_gene: TRBV13
j_gene: TRBJ2-1

CDR3aa: CATSTGENTEAFF
len: 13
v_gene: TRBV15
j_gene: TRBJ1-1

CDR3aa: CASSTRDSSYEQYF
len: 14
v_gene: TRBV13
j_gene: TRBJ2-7

CDR3aa: CASSEELTGNTIYF
len: 14
v_gene: TRBV6-1
j_gene: TRBJ1-3

CDR3aa: CASSADYLGEQFF
len: 13
v_gene: TRBV5-4
j_gene: TRBJ2-1

CDR3aa: CASSTQPGLAWETQYF
len: 16
v_gene: TRBV19
j_gene: TRBJ2-5

CDR3aa: CASSLDTPSYNEQFF
len: 15
v_gene: TRBV5-1
j_gene: TRBJ2-1

CDR3aa: CATSRPGQDSYEQYF
len: 15
v_gene: TRBV15
j_gene: TRBJ2-7

CDR3aa: CASSPEGQLQETQYF
len: 15
v_gene: TRBV19
j_gene: TRBJ2-5

CDR3aa: CASSYERDRVFGETQYF
len: 17
v_gene: TRBV5-6
j_gene: TRBJ2-5

CDR3aa: CAWSVPTGGYEPLHF
len: 15
v_gene: TRBV30
j_gene: TRBJ1-6

CDR3aa: CASSGLGTATNEKLFF
len: 16
v_gene: TRBV7-9
j_gene: TRBJ1-4

CDR3aa: CASSLAPNEQFF
len: 12
v_gene: TRBV6-1
j_gene: TRBJ2-1

CDR3aa: CASSVTGVYEKLFF
len: 14
v_gene: TRBV19
j_gene: TRBJ1-4

CDR3aa: CASSLSEGNQPQHF
len: 14
v_gene: TRBV7-8
j_gene: TRBJ1-5